These 22 T cell receptor beta chains were sequenced from one sample in a study of Tregs in tolerant kidney transplant recipients. Repertoires were generated with immunoSEQ multiplex PCR, while TCRdb's copy carries only in-frame clones and drops some. This sample carries about 120,000 clones, about 91% of them seen once, and the ten largest clones take roughly 0.61%. The sequenced sample consisted of CD4+ T cells from blood. These receptors originate from a human donor in good health.

J is TRBJ1-5 and V is TRBV29-1, with 7 positions matching TRBD1. V shed 4 bases, J shed 4 bases, and the junction held 4 bases outside the gene matches. The V gene's germline CDR1 is SQVTM and CDR2 ANQGSEA. This CDR3 comprises 13 residues. CDR3 in amino acids: CSVGQGVNQPQHF. DNA of the CDR3: TGCAGCGTTGGTCAGGGGGTGAATCAGCCCCAGCATTTT.

The V gene is TRBV7-9, the J gene TRBJ1-3; TRBD1 agrees at 7 bases. Germline CDR1 reads SEHNR; CDR2 reads FQNEAQ (reference sequence). J was trimmed by 4 bases and V by 5 bases; bases with no gene match: 5. There are 14 residues in the CDR3. The CDR3 region has the DNA TGTGCCAGCAGCCTGACAGGGCGGGGAAACACCATATATTTT. It specifies CASSLTGRGNTIYF.

V and J are TRBV5-1 and TRBJ2-2, with 9 bases identical to TRBD2. J lost 2 bases, V lost 3 bases, and 2 bases had no gene match. Germline CDR1 SGHRS, CDR2 YFSETQ. This CDR3 has 15 amino acids. CDR3 DNA: TGCGCCAGCAGCTATAGCGGGAGCAACACCGGGGAGCTGTTTTTT. It encodes CASSYSGSNTGELFF. The variable domain in full, completed from reference TRBV5-1 and TRBJ2-2, reads KAGVTQTPRYLIKTRGQQVTLSCSPISGHRSVSWYQQTPGQGLQFLFEYFSETQRNKGNFPGRFSGRQFSNSRSEMNVSTLELGDSALYLCASSYSGSNTGELFFGEGSRLTVL.

The chain links TRBV7-8 to TRBJ2-1; 10 bases map to TRBD2. V lost 5 bases and J lost 0; bases outside the gene matches: 13. Per the germline V gene, CDR1 is SGHVS and CDR2 is FQNEAQ. The CDR3 loop spans 19 amino acids. CDR3 sequence: CASSGLGSGGARSYNEQFF. DNA of the CDR3: TGTGCCAGCAGCGGGTTAGGGAGCGGGGGGGCCCGCTCCTACAATGAGCAGTTCTTC. Based on the CDR3 plus reference TRBV7-8 and TRBJ2-1, the full variable domain is GAGVSQSPRYKVAKRGQDVALRCDPISGHVSLFWYQQALGQGPEFLTYFQNEAQLDKSGLPSDRFFAERPEGSVSTLKIQRTQQEDSAVYLCASSGLGSGGARSYNEQFFGPGTRLTVL.

The CDR3 bases are TGTGCCAGCGGTACCGGGACTAGCGAAACGCAGTTCTTC. It translates to CASGTGTSETQFF. The chain has TRBV2 and TRBJ2-1; TRBD2 aligns across 10 bases. Trimming removed 8 bases from V and 12 bases from J; junction bases left unmatched: 10. Germline CDR1 and CDR2: SNHLY and FYNNEI. This CDR3 is built from 13 residues.

The chain carries TRBV10-3 and TRBJ2-5; the D is unclear. V was pared by 10 bases and J by 0 bases, with 12 bases between. The CDR3 has 13 residues. The germline CDR1 and CDR2 sequences are ENHRY and SYGVKD. The CDR3 sequence: CATSKLDQETQYF. DNA for the CDR3: TGTGCCACCTCGAAGCTGGACCAAGAGACCCAGTACTTC.

V gene TRBV18 combines with J gene TRBJ2-1, with TRBD2 identical over 8 bases. Trimming at V came to 4 bases and at J to 9 bases, leaving 8 bases not matched to a gene. Germline V lookup: CDR1 KGHSH, CDR2 LQKENI. The CDR3 runs to 14 residues. The DNA for the CDR3 is TGTGCCAGCTCACTTCAGCGGGAGAGGGGTGAGCAGTTCTTC. This encodes CASSLQRERGEQFF.

The chain joins TRBV7-2 to TRBJ2-4; D is perhaps TRBD1 (5 bases). V lost 4 bases and J 7 bases, leaving 14 bases between the germline ends. Germline V gives CDR1 SGHTA, CDR2 FQGNSA. The CDR3 sequence is 14 residues long. CDR3 in amino acids: CASSSQGLRNIQYF. CDR3 sequence (DNA): TGTGCCAGCAGCTCCCAGGGATTACGGAACATTCAGTACTTC.

The chain recombines TRBV7-2 with TRBJ2-3, with a tentative D call TRBD2 (5 bases). Germline values: CDR1 SGHTA, CDR2 FQGNSA. V shed 5 bases and J shed 5 bases, with 17 bases lying between them. The CDR3 is 15 residues long. The CDR3 coding sequence is TGTGCCAGCAGCGCCACATCTCCCGGGGTAGATACGCAGTATTTT. Its protein is CASSATSPGVDTQYF. Full variable domain (outside the CDR3, taken from reference TRBV7-2 and TRBJ2-3): GAGVSQSPSNKVTEKGKDVELRCDPISGHTALYWYRQSLGQGLEFLIYFQGNSAPDKSGLPSDRFSAERTGGSVSTLTIQRTQQEDSAVYLCASSATSPGVDTQYFGPGTRLTVL.

The genes are TRBV5-4 and TRBJ2-5, with 7 positions matching TRBD1. The CDR3 spans 15 residues. CDR1 SGHNT and CDR2 YYREEE come from the germline V gene (reference sequence). V was pared by 2 bases and J by 1 base, with 5 bases of the junction left unmatched. For the CDR3, the DNA is TGTGCCAGCAGCTTATACAGGACAGGCCAAGAGACCCAGTACTTC. This sequence encodes CASSLYRTGQETQYF. Full variable domain (remainder filled in from reference TRBV5-4 and TRBJ2-5): ETGVTQSPTHLIKTRGQQVTLRCSSQSGHNTVSWYQQALGQGPQFIFQYYREEENGRGNFPPRFSGLQFPNYSSELNVNALELDDSALYLCASSLYRTGQETQYFGPGTRLLVL.

This clone was observed a single time. The chain uses TRBV30 and TRBJ1-6; weak D call: TRBD1 (5 bases). The CDR3 contains 14 residues. The V and J ends lost 7 bases and 0 bases respectively, with 10 bases between them. The germline CDR1 and CDR2 sequences are GTSNPN and SVGIG (reference sequence). The CDR3 bases are TGTGCCTCGGACAAGAGCTCCTATAATTCACCCCTCCACTTT. Translating it yields CASDKSSYNSPLHF.

The gene calls are TRBV7-9 and TRBJ2-5, with TRBD2 identical over 7 bases. Germline CDR1 and CDR2: SEHNR and FQNEAQ (reference sequence). The CDR3 spans 13 residues. The V segment lost 1 base and the J segment 7 bases; nucleotides outside the gene matches: 3. Written as DNA, the CDR3 is TGTGCCAGCAGCTTAGAATGGGAGGGGACCCAGTACTTC. This encodes CASSLEWEGTQYF.

The rearrangement uses TRBV6-6 and TRBJ2-7; possibly TRBD2 for D (5 bases). This CDR3 spans 14 amino acids. The germline V and J ends were trimmed by 6 bases and 2 bases, with 14 bases remaining between them. Germline V gene lookup returns CDR1 MNHNY and CDR2 SVGAGI (reference sequence). The CDR3 protein is CASSPRTRTYEQYF. The CDR3 region has the DNA TGTGCCAGCAGCCCCCGGACTCGAACCTACGAGCAGTACTTC.

The chain carries TRBV5-8 and TRBJ2-5; 9 bases align to TRBD1. Germline-derived CDR1 and CDR2 are SGHTS and YDEGEE. This CDR3 has 15 residues. V shed 5 bases and J 4 bases; nucleotides not matched to a gene: 9. CDR3 sequence: CASRVGQGIGETQYF. As DNA, the CDR3 is TGTGCCAGCAGAGTGGGACAGGGTATCGGAGAGACCCAGTACTTC.

V and J are TRBV29-1 and TRBJ2-4, with D perhaps TRBD2 (5 bases). This CDR3 is built from 14 residues. Trimming removed 4 bases at V and 0 bases at J, with 10 bases between. Germline assignment: CDR1 SQVTM and CDR2 ANQGSEA. The CDR3 bases are TGCAGCGTTGGGGAGACCCTAGCCAAAAACATTCAGTACTTC. This sequence encodes CSVGETLAKNIQYF. The entire variable domain, with the rest obtained from reference TRBV29-1 and TRBJ2-4, is as follows: SAVISQKPSRDICQRGTSLTIQCQVDSQVTMMFWYRQQPGQSLTLIATANQGSEATYESGFVIDKFPISRPNLTFSTLTVSNMSPEDSSIYLCSVGETLAKNIQYFGAGTRLSVL.

CDR3 coding DNA: TGTGCCAGCAGACCTCGGGGCAAAGGGGGCGAGCAGTACTTC. Its protein is CASRPRGKGGEQYF. This chain links TRBV5-4 with TRBJ2-7; tentative D call: TRBD1 (6 bases). Trimming took 5 bases from V and 6 from J, leaving 18 bases between them. CDR3 size: 14 residues. Germline V lookup: CDR1 SGHNT, CDR2 YYREEE (reference sequence). Full variable domain (missing parts from reference TRBV5-4 and TRBJ2-7): ETGVTQSPTHLIKTRGQQVTLRCSSQSGHNTVSWYQQALGQGPQFIFQYYREEENGRGNFPPRFSGLQFPNYSSELNVNALELDDSALYLCASRPRGKGGEQYFGPGTRLTVT.

The chain links TRBV7-6 to TRBJ2-3; 9 bases are shared with TRBD1. V trimming: 5 bases; J trimming: 5 bases; junction bases outside the gene matches: 8. This CDR3 contains 15 residues. Germline CDR1 SGHVS, CDR2 FNYEAQ. The CDR3 spells CASSLGTGRVDTQYF. CDR3 in DNA: TGTGCCAGCAGCCTCGGGACAGGGCGAGTAGATACGCAGTATTTT.

V is TRBV4-1 and J is TRBJ1-4; a possible D gene is TRBD1 (5 bases). Trimming pared 7 bases from V and 3 bases from J, leaving 15 bases between. Per germline, CDR1 MGHRA and CDR2 YSYEKL. The CDR3 runs to 15 residues. CDR3 sequence (DNA): TGCGCCAGCACCCTTGTTCAGGGACCTAATGAAAAACTGTTTTTT. Protein sequence: CASTLVQGPNEKLFF.

This chain uses TRBV19 with TRBJ1-2, with D possibly matching TRBD1 (5 bases). CDR3 length: 15 residues. Germline V gene sequence: CDR1 LNHDA, CDR2 SQIVND (reference sequence). Trimming removed 2 bases from V and 1 base from J, with 11 bases in between. Here the CDR3 reads CASSIRVDSNYGYTF. In nucleotides, the CDR3 is TGTGCCAGTAGTATACGGGTAGACAGTAACTATGGCTACACCTTC.

This chain joins TRBV19 and TRBJ2-7; 13 bases match TRBD2. CDR3 size: 15 residues. Per germline, CDR1 LNHDA and CDR2 SQIVND (reference sequence). Germline trimming cut 4 bases from V and 3 bases from J; bases unmatched to any gene: 3. The CDR3 region has the DNA TGTGCCAGTAGTACGGGGACTAGCGGGGACTACGAGCAGTACTTC. Amino acid sequence: CASSTGTSGDYEQYF.

V and J are TRBV27 and TRBJ2-3; no definite D call. The germline CDR1 and CDR2 sequences are MNHEY and SMNVEV (reference sequence). V gave up 5 bases and J gave up 1 base, with 19 bases separating them. The CDR3 totals 17 residues. The CDR3 nucleotides are TGTGCCAGCAGTCCCAGGTTGGTAGCAGCCCGCACAGATACGCAGTATTTT. It is translated as CASSPRLVAARTDTQYF.

This chain connects TRBV6-1 to TRBJ1-1; D is undetermined. Trimming removed 4 bases at V and 5 bases at J, with 14 bases between. This CDR3 region has 14 residues. Germline V gives CDR1 MNHNS, CDR2 SASEGT. CDR3 protein: CASSAPLVVTEAFF. The CDR3 DNA is TGTGCCAGCAGTGCCCCCCTGGTGGTAACTGAAGCTTTCTTT.